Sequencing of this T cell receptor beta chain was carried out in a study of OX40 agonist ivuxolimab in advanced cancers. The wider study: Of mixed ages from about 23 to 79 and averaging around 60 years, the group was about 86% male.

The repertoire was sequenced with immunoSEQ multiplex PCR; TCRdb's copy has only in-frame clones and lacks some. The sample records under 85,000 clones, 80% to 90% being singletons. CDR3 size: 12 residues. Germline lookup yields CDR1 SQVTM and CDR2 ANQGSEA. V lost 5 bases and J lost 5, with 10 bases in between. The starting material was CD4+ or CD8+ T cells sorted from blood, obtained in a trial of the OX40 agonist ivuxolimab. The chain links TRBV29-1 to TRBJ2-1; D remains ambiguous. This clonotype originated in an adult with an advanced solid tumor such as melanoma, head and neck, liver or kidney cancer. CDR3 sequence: CSVIERHNEQFF. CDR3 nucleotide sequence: TGCAGCGTTATTGAGAGACACAATGAGCAGTTCTTC.